This T cell receptor beta chain was recovered during a study of T cells after yellow fever vaccination. TCRdb recomputed calls from the 5' RACE reads with MiXCR, one row per CDR3 protein. The sample holds a few hundred thousand distinct CDR3 sequences, 4.1% seen once. The CDR3 is 16 residues long. Trimming shortened V by 0 bases and J by 9 bases, and 15 bases separated the two germline ends. The V gene's germline CDR1 is LGHNA and CDR2 YSLEER. This clonotype was seen many times. The genes are TRBV4-3 and TRBJ1-6; D call uncertain. The starting material was PBMCs, obtained 5 days after the yellow fever booster vaccination. The receptor's source is a man aged 18 to 30 who received the YFV17D yellow fever vaccine. CDR3 region: CASSQEATEPRSPLHF. The CDR3 nucleotides are TGCGCCAGCAGCCAAGAAGCGACCGAGCCCCGTTCACCCCTCCACTTT.